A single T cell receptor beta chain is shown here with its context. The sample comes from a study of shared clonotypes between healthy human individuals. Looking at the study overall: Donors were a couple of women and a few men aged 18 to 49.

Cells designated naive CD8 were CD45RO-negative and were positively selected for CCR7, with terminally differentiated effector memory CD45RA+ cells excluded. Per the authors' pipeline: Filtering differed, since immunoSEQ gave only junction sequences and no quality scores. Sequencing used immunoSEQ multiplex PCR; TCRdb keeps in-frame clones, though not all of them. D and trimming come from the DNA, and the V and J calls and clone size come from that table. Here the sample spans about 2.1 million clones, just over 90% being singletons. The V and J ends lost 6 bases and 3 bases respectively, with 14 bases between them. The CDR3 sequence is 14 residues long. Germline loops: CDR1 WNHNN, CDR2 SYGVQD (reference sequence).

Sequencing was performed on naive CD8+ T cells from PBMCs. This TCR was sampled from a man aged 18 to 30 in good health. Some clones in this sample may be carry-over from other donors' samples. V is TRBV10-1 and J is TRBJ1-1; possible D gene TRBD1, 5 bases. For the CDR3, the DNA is TGCGCCAGCAGGTCCAGGGTCGGGGACACTGAAGCTTTCTTT. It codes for CASRSRVGDTEAFF.